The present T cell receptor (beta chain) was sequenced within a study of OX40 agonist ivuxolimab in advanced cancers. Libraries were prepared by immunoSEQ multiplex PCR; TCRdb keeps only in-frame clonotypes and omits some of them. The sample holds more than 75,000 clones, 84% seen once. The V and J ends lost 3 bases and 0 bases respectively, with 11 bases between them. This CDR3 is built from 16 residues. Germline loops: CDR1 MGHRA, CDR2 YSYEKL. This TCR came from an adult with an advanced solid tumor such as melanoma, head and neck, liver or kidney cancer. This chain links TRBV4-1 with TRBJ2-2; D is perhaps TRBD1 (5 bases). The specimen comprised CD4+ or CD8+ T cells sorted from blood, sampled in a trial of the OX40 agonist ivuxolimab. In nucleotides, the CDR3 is TGCGCCAGCAGCCACTTCGACAGTTCGAACACCGGGGAGCTGTTTTTT. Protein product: CASSHFDSSNTGELFF.